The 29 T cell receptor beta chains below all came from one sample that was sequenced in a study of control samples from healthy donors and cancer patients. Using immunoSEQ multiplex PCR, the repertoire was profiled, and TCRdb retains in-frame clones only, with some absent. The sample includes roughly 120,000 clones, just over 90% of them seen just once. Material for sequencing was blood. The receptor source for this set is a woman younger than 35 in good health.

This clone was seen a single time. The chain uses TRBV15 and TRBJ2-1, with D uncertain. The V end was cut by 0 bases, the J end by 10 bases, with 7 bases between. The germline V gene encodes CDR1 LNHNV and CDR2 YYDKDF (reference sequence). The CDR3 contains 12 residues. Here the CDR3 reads CATSRDQKEQFF. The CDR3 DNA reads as TGTGCCACCAGCAGAGACCAAAAGGAGCAGTTCTTC.

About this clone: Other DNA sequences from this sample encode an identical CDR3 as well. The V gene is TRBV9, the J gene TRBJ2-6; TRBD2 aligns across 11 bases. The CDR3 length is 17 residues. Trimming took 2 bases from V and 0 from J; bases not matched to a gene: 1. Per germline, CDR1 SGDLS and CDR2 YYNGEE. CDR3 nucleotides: TGTGCCAGCAGCGTTCTAGCGGGGGGCTCTGGGGCCAACGTCCTGACTTTC. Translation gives CASSVLAGGSGANVLTF.

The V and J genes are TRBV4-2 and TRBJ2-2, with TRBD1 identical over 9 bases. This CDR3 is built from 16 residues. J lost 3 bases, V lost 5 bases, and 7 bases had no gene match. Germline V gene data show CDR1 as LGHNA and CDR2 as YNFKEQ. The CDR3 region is CASSSTGTGYTGELFF. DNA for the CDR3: TGTGCCAGCAGCTCAACCGGGACAGGGTACACCGGGGAGCTGTTTTTT.

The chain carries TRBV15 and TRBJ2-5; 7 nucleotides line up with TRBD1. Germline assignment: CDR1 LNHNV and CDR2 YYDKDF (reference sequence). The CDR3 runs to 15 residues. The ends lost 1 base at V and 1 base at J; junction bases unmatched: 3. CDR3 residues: CATSRGDRGQETQYF. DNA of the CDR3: TGTGCCACCAGCAGAGGGGACAGAGGCCAAGAGACCCAGTACTTC.

The CDR3 DNA sequence: TGCAGCGTTGAATCTAGCGGGAGCTCCTACAATGAGCAGTTCTTC. As protein: CSVESSGSSYNEQFF. This chain links TRBV29-1 with TRBJ2-1; 10 nucleotides line up with TRBD2. J lost 0 bases, V lost 2 bases, and 1 base had no gene match. The CDR3 has 15 amino acids. The germline CDR1 and CDR2 sequences are SQVTM and ANQGSEA.

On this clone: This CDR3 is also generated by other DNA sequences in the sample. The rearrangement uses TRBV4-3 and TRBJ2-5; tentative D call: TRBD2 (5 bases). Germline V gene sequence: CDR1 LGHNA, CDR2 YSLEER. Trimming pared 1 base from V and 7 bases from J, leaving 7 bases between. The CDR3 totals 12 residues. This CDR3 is CASSQGRGTQYF. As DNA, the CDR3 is TGCGCCAGCAGCCAAGGACGGGGGACCCAGTACTTC.

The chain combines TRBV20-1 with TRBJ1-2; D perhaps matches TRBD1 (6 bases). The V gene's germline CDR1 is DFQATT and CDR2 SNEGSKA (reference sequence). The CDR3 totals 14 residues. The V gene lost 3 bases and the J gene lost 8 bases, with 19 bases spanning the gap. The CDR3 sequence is CSASGGTGRGGYTF. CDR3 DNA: TGCAGTGCTAGTGGGGGCACAGGTAGAGGGGGCTACACCTTC.

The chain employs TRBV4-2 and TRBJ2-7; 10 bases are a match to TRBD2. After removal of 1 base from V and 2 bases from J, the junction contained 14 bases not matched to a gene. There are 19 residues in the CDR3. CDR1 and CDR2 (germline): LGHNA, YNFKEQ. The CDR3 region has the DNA TGTGCCAGCAGCCAAGCAGGTTCGGGACTAGCGACCGAAACCTACGAGCAGTACTTC. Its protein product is CASSQAGSGLATETYEQYF.

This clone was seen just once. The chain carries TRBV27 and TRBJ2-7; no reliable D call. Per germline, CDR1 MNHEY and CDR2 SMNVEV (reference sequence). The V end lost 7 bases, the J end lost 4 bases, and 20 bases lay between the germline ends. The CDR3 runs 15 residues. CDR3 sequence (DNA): TGTGCCAGCAACCCCCAAGCTGTTGTACAATACGAGCAGTACTTC. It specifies CASNPQAVVQYEQYF.

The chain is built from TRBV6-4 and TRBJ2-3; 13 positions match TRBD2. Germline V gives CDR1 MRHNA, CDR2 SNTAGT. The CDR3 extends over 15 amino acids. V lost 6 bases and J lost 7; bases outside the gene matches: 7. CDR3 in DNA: TGTGCCAGCAGCGAATCGGGACTAGCGGGAAATACGCAGTATTTT. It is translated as CASSESGLAGNTQYF.

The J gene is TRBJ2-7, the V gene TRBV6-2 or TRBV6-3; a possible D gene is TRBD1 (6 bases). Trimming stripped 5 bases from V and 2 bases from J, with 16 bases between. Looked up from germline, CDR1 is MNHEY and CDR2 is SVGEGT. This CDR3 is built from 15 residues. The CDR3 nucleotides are TGTGCCAGCAGTCACCTCAACAGGGTGACCTACGAGCAGTACTTC. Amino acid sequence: CASSHLNRVTYEQYF.

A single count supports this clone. For the CDR3, the DNA is TGTGCCAGCAGTGGGACAGGAGGATCGGAGACCCAGTACTTC. Amino acid sequence: CASSGTGGSETQYF. The rearrangement joins TRBV28 to TRBJ2-5, with 8 positions matching TRBD1. The V gene's germline CDR1 is MDHEN and CDR2 SYDVKM. CDR3 length: 14 amino acids. V was clipped by 5 bases and J by 5 bases; unmatched bases: 7.

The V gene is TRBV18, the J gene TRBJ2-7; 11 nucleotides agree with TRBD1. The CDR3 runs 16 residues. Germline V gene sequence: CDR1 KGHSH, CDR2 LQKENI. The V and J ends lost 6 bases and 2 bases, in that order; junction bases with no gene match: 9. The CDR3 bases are TGTGCCAGCTCGGCTTCCGGACAGGGGGCAACCTACGAGCAGTACTTC. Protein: CASSASGQGATYEQYF.

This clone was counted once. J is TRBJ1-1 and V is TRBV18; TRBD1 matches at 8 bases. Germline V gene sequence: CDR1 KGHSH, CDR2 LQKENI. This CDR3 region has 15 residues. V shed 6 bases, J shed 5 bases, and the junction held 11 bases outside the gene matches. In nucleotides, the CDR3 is TGTGCCAGCTCGCAAGCAGGGGGCGCGGTAACTGAAGCTTTCTTT. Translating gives CASSQAGGAVTEAFF.

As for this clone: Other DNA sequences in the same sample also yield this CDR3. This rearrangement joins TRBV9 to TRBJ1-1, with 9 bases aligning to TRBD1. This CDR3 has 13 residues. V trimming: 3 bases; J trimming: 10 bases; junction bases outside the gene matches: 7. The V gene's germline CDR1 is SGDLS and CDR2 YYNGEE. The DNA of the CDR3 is TGTGCCAGCAGCGCACCTTACAGGGGGCCAGCTTTCTTT. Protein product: CASSAPYRGPAFF.

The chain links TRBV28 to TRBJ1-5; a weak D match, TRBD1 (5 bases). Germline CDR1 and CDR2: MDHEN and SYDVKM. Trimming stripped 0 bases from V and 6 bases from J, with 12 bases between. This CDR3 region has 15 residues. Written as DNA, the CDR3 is TGTGCCAGCAGTTTATGGGATGGGGGTGGTCAGCCCCAGCATTTT. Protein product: CASSLWDGGGQPQHF.

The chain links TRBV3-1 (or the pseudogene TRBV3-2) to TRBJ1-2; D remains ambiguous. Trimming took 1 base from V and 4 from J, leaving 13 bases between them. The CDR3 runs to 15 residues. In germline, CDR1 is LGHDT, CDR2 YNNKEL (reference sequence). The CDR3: CASSQGFNAGYGYTF. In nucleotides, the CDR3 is TGTGCCAGCAGCCAAGGTTTCAACGCAGGCTATGGCTACACCTTC.

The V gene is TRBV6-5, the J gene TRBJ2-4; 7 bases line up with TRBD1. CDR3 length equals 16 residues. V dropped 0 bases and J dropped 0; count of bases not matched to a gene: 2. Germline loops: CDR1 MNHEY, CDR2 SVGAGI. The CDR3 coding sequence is TGTGCCAGCAGTTACTCGACAGGGATAGCCAAAAACATTCAGTACTTC. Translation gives CASSYSTGIAKNIQYF.

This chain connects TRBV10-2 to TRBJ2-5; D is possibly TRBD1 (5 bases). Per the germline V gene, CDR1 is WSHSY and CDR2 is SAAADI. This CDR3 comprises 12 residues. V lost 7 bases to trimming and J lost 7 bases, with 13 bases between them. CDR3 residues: CASTSHQGTQYF. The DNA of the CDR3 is TGCGCCAGCACCTCACACCAGGGGACCCAGTACTTC.

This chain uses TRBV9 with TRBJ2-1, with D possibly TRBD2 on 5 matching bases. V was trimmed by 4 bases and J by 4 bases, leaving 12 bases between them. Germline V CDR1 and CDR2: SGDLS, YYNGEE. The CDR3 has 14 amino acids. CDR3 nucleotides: TGTGCCAGCAGCCCCGCAGGAGGTTACAATGAGCAGTTCTTC. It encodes CASSPAGGYNEQFF.

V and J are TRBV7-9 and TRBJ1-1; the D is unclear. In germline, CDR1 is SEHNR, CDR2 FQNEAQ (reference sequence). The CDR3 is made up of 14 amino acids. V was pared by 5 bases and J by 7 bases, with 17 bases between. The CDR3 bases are TGTGCCAGCAGCCCCGAAGGGCGACGGGGTGAAGCTTTCTTT. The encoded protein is CASSPEGRRGEAFF.

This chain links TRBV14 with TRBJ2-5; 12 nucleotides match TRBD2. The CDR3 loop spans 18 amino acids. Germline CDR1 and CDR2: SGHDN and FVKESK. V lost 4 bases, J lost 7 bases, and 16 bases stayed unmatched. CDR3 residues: CASSRNLGASGGDLTQYF. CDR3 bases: TGTGCCAGCAGCCGCAACCTGGGGGCTAGCGGGGGGGATCTGACCCAGTACTTC.

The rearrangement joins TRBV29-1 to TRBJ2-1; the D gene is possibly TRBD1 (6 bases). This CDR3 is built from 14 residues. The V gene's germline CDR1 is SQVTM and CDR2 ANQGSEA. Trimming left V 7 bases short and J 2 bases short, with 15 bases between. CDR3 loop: CSDTTGSAYNEQFF. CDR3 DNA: TGCAGCGATACGACAGGTTCAGCCTACAATGAGCAGTTCTTC.

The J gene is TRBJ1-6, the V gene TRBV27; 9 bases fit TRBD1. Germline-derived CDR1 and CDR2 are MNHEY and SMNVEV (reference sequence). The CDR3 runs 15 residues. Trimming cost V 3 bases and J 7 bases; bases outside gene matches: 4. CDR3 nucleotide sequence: TGTGCCAGCAGTTTCCGGGACAGGGTAAATTCACCCCTCCACTTT. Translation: CASSFRDRVNSPLHF.

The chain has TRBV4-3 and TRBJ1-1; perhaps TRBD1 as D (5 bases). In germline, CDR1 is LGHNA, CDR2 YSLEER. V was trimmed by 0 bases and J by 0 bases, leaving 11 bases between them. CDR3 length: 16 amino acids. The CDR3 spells CASSQEVGLMNTEAFF. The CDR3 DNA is TGCGCCAGCAGCCAAGAGGTGGGACTCATGAACACTGAAGCTTTCTTT.

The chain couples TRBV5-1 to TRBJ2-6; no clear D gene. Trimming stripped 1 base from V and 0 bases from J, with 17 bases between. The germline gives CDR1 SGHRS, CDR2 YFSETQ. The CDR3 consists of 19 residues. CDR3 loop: CASSLRSRKESSGANVLTF. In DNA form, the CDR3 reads TGCGCCAGCAGCTTGAGGTCCAGAAAGGAATCCTCTGGGGCCAACGTCCTGACTTTC.

Here the CDR3 reads CASSFTTGLTYEQYF. As DNA, the CDR3 is TGTGCCAGCAGTTTCACTACTGGACTAACGTACGAGCAGTACTTC. The rearrangement links TRBV6-2 or TRBV6-3 to TRBJ2-7, with D possibly TRBD2 on 6 matching bases. V was clipped by 4 bases and J by 4 bases, with 17 bases between them. CDR3 length: 15 residues. Germline values: CDR1 MNHEY, CDR2 SVGEGT.

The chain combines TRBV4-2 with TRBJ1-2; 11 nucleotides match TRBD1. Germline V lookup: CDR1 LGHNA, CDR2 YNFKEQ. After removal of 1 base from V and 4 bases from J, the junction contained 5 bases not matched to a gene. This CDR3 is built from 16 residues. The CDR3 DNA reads TGTGCCAGCAGCCAAGCCGGGGGACAGGGGGTCTATGGCTACACCTTC. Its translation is CASSQAGGQGVYGYTF.

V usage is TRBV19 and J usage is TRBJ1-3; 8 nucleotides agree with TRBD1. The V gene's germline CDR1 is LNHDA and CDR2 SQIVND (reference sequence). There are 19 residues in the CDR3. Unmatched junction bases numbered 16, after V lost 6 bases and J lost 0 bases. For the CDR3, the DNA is TGTGCCAGTAGATACAGGGGGACTGCCCTCGGGCCCTCTGGAAACACCATATATTTT. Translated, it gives CASRYRGTALGPSGNTIYF.